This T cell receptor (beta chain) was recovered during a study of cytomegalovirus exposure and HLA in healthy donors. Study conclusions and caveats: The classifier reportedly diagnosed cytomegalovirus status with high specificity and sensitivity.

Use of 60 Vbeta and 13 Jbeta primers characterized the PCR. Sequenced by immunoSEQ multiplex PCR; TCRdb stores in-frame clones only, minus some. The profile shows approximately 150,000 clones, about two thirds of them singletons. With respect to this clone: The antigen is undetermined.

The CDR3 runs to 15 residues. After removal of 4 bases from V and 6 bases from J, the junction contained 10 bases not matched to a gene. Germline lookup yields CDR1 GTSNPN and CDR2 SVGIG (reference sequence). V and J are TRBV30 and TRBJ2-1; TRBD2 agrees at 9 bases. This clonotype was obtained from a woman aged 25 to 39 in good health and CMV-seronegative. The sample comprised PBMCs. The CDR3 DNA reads TGTGCCTGGAACCCCTGGAGCGGGGGGACCAATGAGCAGTTCTTC. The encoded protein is CAWNPWSGGTNEQFF.